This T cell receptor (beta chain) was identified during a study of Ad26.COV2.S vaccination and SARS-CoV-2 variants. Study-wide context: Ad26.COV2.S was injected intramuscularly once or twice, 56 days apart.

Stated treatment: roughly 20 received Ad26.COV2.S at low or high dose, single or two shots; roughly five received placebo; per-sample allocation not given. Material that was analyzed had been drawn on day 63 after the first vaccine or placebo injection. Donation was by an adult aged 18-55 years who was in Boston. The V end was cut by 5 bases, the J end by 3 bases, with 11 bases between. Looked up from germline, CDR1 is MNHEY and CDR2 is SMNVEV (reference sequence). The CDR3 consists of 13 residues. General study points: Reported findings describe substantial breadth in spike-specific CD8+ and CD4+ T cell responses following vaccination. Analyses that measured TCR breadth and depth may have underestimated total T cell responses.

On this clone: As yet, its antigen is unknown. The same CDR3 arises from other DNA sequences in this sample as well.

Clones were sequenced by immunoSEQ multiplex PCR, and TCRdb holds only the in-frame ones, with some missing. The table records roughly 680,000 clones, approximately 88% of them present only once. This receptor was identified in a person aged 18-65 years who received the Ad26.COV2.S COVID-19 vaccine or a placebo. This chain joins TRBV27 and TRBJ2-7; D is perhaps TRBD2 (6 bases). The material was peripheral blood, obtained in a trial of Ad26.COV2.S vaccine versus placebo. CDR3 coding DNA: TGTGCCAGCAGTGGCCGGGAGCTCTACGAGCAGTACTTC. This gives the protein CASSGRELYEQYF.